Each of the 16 T cell receptor beta chains below was sequenced from the same sample in a study of blood T cell repertoires in COVID-19. Method: immunoSEQ multiplex PCR; TCRdb's copy keeps in-frame clones and lacks some. The repertoire holds 140,000 or so clones, approximately 83% seen once, with around 2.7% in the top ten. The sequenced sample consisted of peripheral blood. The receptors shown here come from a woman older than 75 with acute or convalescent COVID-19.

The sample holds a few counts of this clone. V is TRBV5-8 and J is TRBJ1-5; perhaps TRBD1 as D (6 bases). This CDR3 has 14 residues. Trimming took off 4 bases at V and 3 bases at J, with 11 bases between the two ends. Germline V CDR1 and CDR2: SGHTS, YDEGEE. CDR3 amino acids: CASSTGFPNQPQHF. DNA for the CDR3: TGTGCCAGCAGCACAGGGTTCCCCAATCAGCCCCAGCATTTT. Combining the CDR3 with reference TRBV5-8 and TRBJ1-5 gives the whole variable domain EAGVTQSPTHLIKTRGQQATLRCSPISGHTSVYWYQQALGLGLQFLLWYDEGEERNRGNFPPRFSGRQFPNYSSELNVNALELEDSALYLCASSTGFPNQPQHFGDGTRLSIL.

This clone occurred once. The chain recombines TRBV15 with TRBJ2-1; D is possibly TRBD2 (6 bases). CDR3 length: 16 amino acids. Deletions cut 3 bases from V and 3 bases from J, with 15 bases between. The V gene's germline CDR1 is LNHNV and CDR2 YYDKDF (reference sequence). In nucleotides, the CDR3 is TGTGCCACCAGCAGGTATACCGGGAGTAGCTACAATGAGCAGTTCTTC. This gives the protein CATSRYTGSSYNEQFF.

The chain couples TRBV7-2 to TRBJ1-4, with 7 bases lining up with TRBD1. Germline V gene lookup returns CDR1 SGHTA and CDR2 FQGNSA. This CDR3 comprises 18 residues. The J segment lost 5 bases and the V segment lost 5 bases, leaving 17 bases of the junction unmatched. The CDR3, as DNA: TGTGCCAGCAGCCGCAAAAGGACAGGATGGGGAGGAAATGAAAAACTGTTTTTT. It encodes CASSRKRTGWGGNEKLFF.

The chain uses TRBV20-1 and TRBJ1-4; 7 bases map to TRBD1. Germline CDR1 reads DFQATT; CDR2 reads SNEGSKA (reference sequence). This CDR3 spans 15 amino acids. V dropped 3 bases and J dropped 7; count of bases not matched to a gene: 11. CDR3 loop: CSASDQDRNTEKLFF. The CDR3 DNA sequence: TGCAGTGCTAGTGACCAGGACAGGAACACTGAAAAACTGTTTTTT.

J is TRBJ2-7 and V is TRBV5-1, with TRBD2 matching 11 bases. This CDR3 has 15 residues. CDR1 is SGHRS, CDR2 YFSETQ, per germline. The trim removed 0 bases at V and 2 bases at J, leaving 1 base unmatched. CDR3: CASSLASGGTYEQYF. The CDR3 DNA sequence: TGCGCCAGCAGCTTGGCTAGCGGGGGGACCTACGAGCAGTACTTC.

The CDR3 coding sequence is TGTGCCATCAGTGAATTCGGGGTTGACGCTGAAGCTTTCTTT. Amino acids: CAISEFGVDAEAFF. V gene TRBV10-3 combines with J gene TRBJ1-1, with D unresolved. The CDR3 contains 14 residues. Per the germline V gene, CDR1 is ENHRY and CDR2 is SYGVKD. V was clipped by 3 bases and J by 6 bases, with 14 bases between them.

This clone was recorded only once. In this CDR3 the conserved last residue, phenylalanine or tryptophan, is missing, so a read error is likely. The limits of the CDR3 on the DNA are not certain, so only TCRdb's listed CDR3 is given. The chain joins TRBV4-1 to TRBJ1-4. From its first to its last residue, the CDR3 has 10 amino acids. CDR1 and CDR2 from the germline V gene are MGHRA and YSYEKL. The CDR3 sequence: CASSQGLADT.

This clone was seen more than once but under ten times. Other DNA sequences from this sample encode an identical CDR3 as well. The chain carries TRBV29-1 and TRBJ1-2, with unresolved D. Trimming cost V 1 base and J 2 bases, with 5 bases left between them. This CDR3 region has 12 residues. The germline CDR1 and CDR2 sequences are SQVTM and ANQGSEA. CDR3 coding DNA: TGCAGCGTTGAAGGGCAGAACTATGGCTACACCTTC. Residues: CSVEGQNYGYTF.

The V call is TRBV5-4, the J call TRBJ2-3, with 9 bases lining up with TRBD1. CDR3 length: 14 amino acids. V trimming: 5 bases; J trimming: 2 bases; junction bases outside the gene matches: 3. Germline CDR1 is SGHNT and CDR2 is YYREEE (reference sequence). The CDR3 region has the DNA TGTGCCAGCAGGAGGACAGGGGACACAGATACGCAGTATTTT. It is translated as CASRRTGDTDTQYF. Full variable domain (outside the CDR3, taken from reference TRBV5-4 and TRBJ2-3): ETGVTQSPTHLIKTRGQQVTLRCSSQSGHNTVSWYQQALGQGPQFIFQYYREEENGRGNFPPRFSGLQFPNYSSELNVNALELDDSALYLCASRRTGDTDTQYFGPGTRLTVL.

The chain links TRBV7-3 to TRBJ2-1; a possible D gene is TRBD1 (5 bases). This CDR3 is built from 13 residues. With 3 bases removed from V and 9 bases from J, the gap between germline ends came to 12 bases. In germline, CDR1 is SGHTA, CDR2 FQGTGA. CDR3 sequence (DNA): TGTGCCAGCAGCTTGGGCAGGGTTAGTGAGCAGTTCTTC. It is translated as CASSLGRVSEQFF.

This clone showed up just a few times. The J gene is TRBJ2-5, the V gene TRBV6-1, with D unclear. Germline-derived CDR1 and CDR2 are MNHNS and SASEGT. This CDR3 contains 14 residues. The V end was cut by 1 base, the J end by 4 bases, with 10 bases between. CDR3 sequence: CASSEGFGRETQYF. CDR3 nucleotides: TGTGCCAGCAGTGAAGGGTTTGGCAGAGAGACCCAGTACTTC.

The chain employs TRBV6-5 and TRBJ2-5; TRBD2 is a possible D gene (6 bases). The germline V gene encodes CDR1 MNHEY and CDR2 SVGAGI. CDR3 size: 14 residues. Trimming took off 8 bases at V and 5 bases at J, with 18 bases between the two ends. CDR3 loop: CASGTQGLGETQYF. The CDR3 DNA sequence: TGTGCCAGCGGGACCCAGGGACTCGGGGAGACCCAGTACTTC.

The chain couples TRBV7-8 to TRBJ2-7; possibly TRBD1 for D (5 bases). Germline values: CDR1 SGHVS, CDR2 FQNEAQ. This CDR3 is 17 amino acids long. Trimming stripped 2 bases from V and 1 base from J, with 18 bases between. The CDR3 sequence is CASSLQGSLGSSYEQYF. Here the CDR3 DNA reads TGTGCCAGCAGCTTACAGGGTTCGCTAGGTTCGTCCTACGAGCAGTACTTC.

This clone was detected only a few times. This chain uses TRBV19 with TRBJ1-1; 8 bases agree with TRBD1. This CDR3 has 14 residues. CDR1 is LNHDA and CDR2 is SQIVND in the germline V gene (reference sequence). Trimming took 4 bases from V and 0 from J; bases not matched to a gene: 1. This CDR3 reads CASSRDRLNTEAFF. The DNA of the CDR3 is TGTGCCAGTAGTAGGGACAGGCTGAACACTGAAGCTTTCTTT.

This chain connects TRBV5-1 to TRBJ2-7; 7 nucleotides match TRBD1. V trimming: 4 bases; J trimming: 2 bases; junction bases outside the gene matches: 9. CDR1 is SGHRS and CDR2 is YFSETQ in the germline V gene. This CDR3 comprises 15 residues. CDR3 sequence (DNA): TGCGCCAGCAGCGATTACCGGGACAGCACCTACGAGCAGTACTTC. It specifies CASSDYRDSTYEQYF.

J is TRBJ1-2 and V is TRBV28; 7 nucleotides agree with TRBD1. The CDR3 length is 13 residues. The V gene's germline CDR1 is MDHEN and CDR2 SYDVKM. J lost 4 bases, V lost 9 bases, and 8 bases had no gene match. The DNA for the CDR3 is TGTGCCAGTGGTGGACAGGCTTCCTATGGCTACACCTTC. It translates to CASGGQASYGYTF.